This T cell receptor beta chain is from a study of shared clonotypes between healthy human individuals (TCRdb year 2020). A note on the overall study: A couple of women and a few men aged 18 to 49 years were included in the cohort. For each donor, CD4 naive and CD4 memory were each run on three plates, CD8 naive on two plates, and CD8 memory on one plate. To estimate repertoire size and how much clonotype sharing occurs between individuals, the study deeply sequenced the blood TCR repertoires of five healthy adults. Different laboratories and diverse techniques were used to prepare libraries and sequence TCR repertoires, to increase sequencing depth and limit assay-specific biases. Leukapheresis yielded between about 0.85 and 10 billion PBMCs per donor.

The donors were healthy, HIV-negative adults who had no recently reported acute infections or vaccinations. All donors were Caucasian adults living in Nashville, Tennessee, USA. The CD8 memory samples were a combination of magnetically selected CD45RO+ cells and CCR7-negative CD45RA+ effector memory (TemRA) cells. Blood was collected by leukapheresis, and PBMCs were isolated by Ficoll-Histopaque density gradient centrifugation and then cryopreserved in liquid nitrogen vapor phase. Purity and quantity of every magnetically sorted T cell population were checked by analytical flow cytometry. Each sorted fraction had its genomic DNA isolated and then quantified by UV absorbance on a Nanodrop 2000c. Using the deep immunoSEQ assay, multiplex PCR amplified TCR CDR3 regions from genomic DNA. For each cell subset, the extracted genomic DNA was distributed evenly across all wells of several immunoSEQ 96-well plates, and each plate served as one replicate. Each replicate PCR for sorted subsets received around 200 ng genomic DNA, equal to about 29,000 T cell genomes. Purified libraries were measured with a Qubit 3.0 fluorometer, size-checked on a Bioanalyzer 2100, and measured again with the KAPA Library Quantification kit. Each immunoSEQ 96-well plate was sequenced on its own single-read 150-cycle Illumina NextSeq 550 flow cell. As for the original processing: Because only junctional sequences without quality scores were contained in the immunoSEQ output, filtering matching that applied to full-length reads could not be performed. To assign V/J genes and CDR3, sequences were annotated against IMGT germline references using PyIR, a Python wrapper for IgBLAST v1.9. Reads were filtered out if the reads had weak V/J assignments (E-value above 1e-6), no CDR3, stop codons, out-of-frame junctions, or ambiguous translated residues. V3J clonotypes were defined as sequences sharing an identical inferred V gene, J gene, and CDR3 amino acid sequence. The percentage overlap between two repertoires was calculated by dividing the number of shared unique clonotypes by the size of the smaller repertoire. Richness of each repertoire was evaluated using RTK rarefaction, the Chao1 estimator, and Recon v2.1 estimates of unobserved clonotypes. For all TCRbeta clonotypes obtained by the gDNA method from several donors, generation probabilities were computed with OLGA. TCRdb took over this immuneACCESS table, retaining in-frame rearrangements with V and J assigned. Such tables are incomplete; in checked studies, under half of the missing clones stem from an unresolved V gene, and the remainder is unexplained. D and trimming come from the DNA, and the V and J calls and clone size come from that table. Across this sample there are roughly 660,000 clones, with roughly 87% seen only once. The ten largest clones add up to 34% of the sample.

With regard to this clone: Its specific antigen is unknown. Base qualities are not at hand, and no much larger clone is one base apart.

The CDR3 numbers 16 residues from cysteine through phenylalanine. Only CDR3 DNA remains: 48 bases, in frame from the first base. CDR1 is given as MNHNY and CDR2 as SVGAGI, both from the germline V gene (reference sequence). V is cut back by 6 bases and J by 0 bases, with 9 bases in the junction unmatched. General conclusions and limits of the study: When a handful of donors were compared, the shared fraction of clonotypes was about 5.5% for naive CD4, more than 3% for naive CD8, roughly 2.5% for memory CD4, and less than 0.5% for memory CD8. Larger estimated clonotype richness was generally found for naive subsets than for memory subsets. Because the study included a small number of donors, the genetic and exposure-history diversity represented was limited. Pairwise subsampling led to the expectation that sequencing depth would affect the degree of clonotype sharing among donors. Rarefaction of sorted-subset datasets indicated incomplete sequencing despite the large sequencing depth. Higher generation probabilities were observed for clonotypes shared by all four sorted-subset donors than for non-shared clonotypes. Sampling was restricted to blood, and TCR repertoires in tissues likely differ from the TCR repertoires found in blood.

Recombination connected TRBV6-6 to TRBJ1-2; 8 bases in the middle match TRBD1. The TCR originated in a man between 18 and 29 years old in good health. Some clones in this sample may be carry-over from other donors' samples. The specimen sequenced was memory CD8+ T cells from PBMCs. The sample's cell subset or site label, in plain terms: CD45RO+ cells pooled with CCR7-negative TemRA cells. The CDR3 is CASSRGGQEPNYGYTF. At the DNA level, the sequence is TGTGCCAGCAGCCGAGGGGGACAGGAGCCTAACTATGGCTACACCTTC.